The 25 T cell receptor beta chains given below trace back to one sample, sequenced in a study of T cell clonality in common variable immunodeficiency. Assay: immunoSEQ multiplex PCR; the TCRdb copy retains only in-frame clones and omits some. Recorded here are fewer than 60,000 clones, none singletons. What was sequenced was peripheral blood mononuclear cells. Source of these receptors: a person between 18 and 75 years old in good health.

In its sample, this clone was seen many times. The missing CDR3 end, 3 residues past where the read stops, is filled in from the germline J gene. The V call is TRBV20-1, the J call TRBJ2-3, with D possibly being TRBD1 (6 bases). This CDR3 has 15 residues. Trimming pared 4 bases from V and 2 bases from J, leaving 16 bases between. Germline lookup yields CDR1 DFQATT and CDR2 SNEGSKA (reference sequence). The DNA read from the CDR3 is TGCAGTGCTAAAATACCGACAGGTTACACAGATACG. This translates into CSAKIPTGYTDT. The CDR3 in its entirety is CSAKIPTGYTDTQYF.

A few counts support this clone. The read gets to within 3 residues of the CDR3 end, and the germline J gene fills in the rest. V and J are TRBV7-2 and TRBJ2-5; 8 nucleotides match TRBD2. The germline V gene encodes CDR1 SGHTA and CDR2 FQGNSA. The ends lost 3 bases at V and 5 bases at J; junction bases unmatched: 8. The CDR3 has 15 amino acids. The sequenced CDR3 bases are TGTGCCAGCAGCTTTTCGGGGGGGCGAGTGGAGACC. This sequence encodes CASSFSGGRVET. The entire CDR3 protein reads CASSFSGGRVETQYF. The variable domain in full, with the rest retrieved from reference TRBV7-2 and TRBJ2-5, is GAGVSQSPSNKVTEKGKDVELRCDPISGHTALYWYRQSLGQGLEFLIYFQGNSAPDKSGLPSDRFSAERTGGSVSTLTIQRTQQEDSAVYLCASSFSGGRVETQYFGPGTRLLVL.

This clone was seen many times. The CDR3 end lies 3 residues beyond the end of the read and is filled in from the germline J gene. The genes are TRBV7-9 and TRBJ1-2; 7 bases fit TRBD1. CDR1 and CDR2 (germline): SEHNR, FQNEAQ (reference sequence). The CDR3 has 12 amino acids. CDR3 sequence: CASSPTGVGYTF. The CDR3 DNA, read in part, is TGTGCCAGCAGCCCAACAGGGGTCGGC.

This clone was observed many times. The read halts 3 residues ahead of the CDR3 end, with the missing end drawn from the germline J gene. This chain links TRBV20-1 with TRBJ2-5, with 12 bases that match TRBD2. J gave up 0 bases and V 5 bases, and 7 bases lay outside the gene matches. The CDR3 has 16 residues. The germline CDR1 and CDR2 sequences are DFQATT and SNEGSKA (reference sequence). This CDR3 is CSAETSGRTHQETQYF. CDR3 DNA (partial): TGCAGTGCTGAAACTAGCGGGAGGACCCACCAAGAGACC.

This clone was found many times. The sequenced fragment ends 3 residues before the CDR3 boundary, so the rest is inferred from the germline J gene. This rearrangement joins TRBV19 to TRBJ2-1; TRBD1 agrees at 7 bases. Per the germline V gene, CDR1 is LNHDA and CDR2 is SQIVND (reference sequence). J gave up 6 bases and V 4 bases, and 6 bases lay outside the gene matches. The CDR3 covers 14 residues. CDR3 DNA, as far as it was read: TGTGCCAGTAGTAGACGGACAGGAATCAATGAG. This sequence encodes CASSRRTGINE. The full CDR3 reads CASSRRTGINEQFF. The full variable domain, completed using reference TRBV19 and TRBJ2-1, is DGGITQSPKYLFRKEGQNVTLSCEQNLNHDAMYWYRQDPGQGLRLIYYSQIVNDFQKGDIAEGYSVSREKKESFPLTVTSAQKNPTAFYLCASSRRTGINEQFFGPGTRLTVL.

Ten or more counts support this clone. The read gets to within 3 residues of the CDR3 end, and the germline J gene fills in the rest. V and J are TRBV6-2 or TRBV6-3 and TRBJ1-5, with D tentatively TRBD1 (6 bases). CDR3 length: 16 amino acids. Germline loops: CDR1 MNHEY, CDR2 SVGEGT. V gave up 6 bases and J gave up 2 bases, with 17 bases separating them. CDR3 DNA (partial): TGTGCCAGCAGACCCCCGACAGGAACGGGCAATCAGCCC. As protein: CASRPPTGTGNQP. The CDR3 reads in full as CASRPPTGTGNQPQHF.

This clone was seen more than once but under ten times. The CDR3 is cut off 3 residues early in the read; its end comes from the germline J gene. The V call is TRBV11-2, the J call TRBJ1-6, with D possibly matching TRBD1 (5 bases). Germline assignment: CDR1 SGHAT and CDR2 FQNNGV. Trimming pared 1 base from V and 7 bases from J, leaving 8 bases between. The CDR3 runs 14 residues. The sequenced part of the CDR3 DNA is TGTGCCAGCAGCTTAGGTCGGGGGAATTCACCC. As protein: CASSLGRGNSP. The entire CDR3 sequence reads CASSLGRGNSPLHF. The full variable domain, completed using reference TRBV11-2 and TRBJ1-6, is EAGVAQSPRYKIIEKRQSVAFWCNPISGHATLYWYQQILGQGPKLLIQFQNNGVVDDSQLPKDRFSAERLKGVDSTLKIQPAKLEDSAVYLCASSLGRGNSPLHFGNGTRLTVT.

A word on this clone: The DNA ends 3 residues before the CDR3 does, and the rest of the CDR3 is filled in from the germline J gene. This sequence joins TRBV6-1 and TRBJ1-5; D unresolved. In germline, CDR1 is MNHNS, CDR2 SASEGT. Trimming shortened V by 3 bases and J by 7 bases, and 16 bases separated the two germline ends. The CDR3 consists of 15 residues. The CDR3 here is CASSEPSRYEQPQHF. Partial CDR3 DNA: TGTGCCAGCAGTGAGCCGAGCCGTTATGAACAGCCC.

This clone was counted at least ten times. Sequencing ends 3 residues short of the CDR3 end; the germline J gene provides the rest. The chain combines TRBV18 with TRBJ2-7; the D is unclear. The CDR3 totals 14 residues. In germline, CDR1 is KGHSH, CDR2 LQKENI. The V end lost 3 bases, the J end lost 3 bases, and 12 bases lay between the germline ends. The CDR3 bases that were read are TGTGCCAGCTCACCTAACGCACAAGTCTACGAG. Protein product: CASSPNAQVYE. The whole CDR3 protein reads CASSPNAQVYEQYF.

This clone was counted ten times or more. The missing CDR3 end, 3 residues past where the read stops, is filled in from the germline J gene. This rearrangement joins TRBV6-1 to TRBJ2-7; the D is unclear. The V end was cut by 3 bases, the J end by 2 bases, with 8 bases between. CDR3 length equals 13 residues. CDR1 is MNHNS, CDR2 SASEGT, per germline. The part of the CDR3 DNA that was read is TGTGCCAGCAGTGAGGTCAGGACCTACGAG. It codes for CASSEVRTYE. In full, the CDR3 is CASSEVRTYEQYF.

This clone appeared many times. The read is 3 residues too short to cover the CDR3 end, so that end is filled in from the germline J gene. The chain uses TRBV7-9 and TRBJ1-4; D not certain. The CDR3 extends over 12 amino acids. V gave up 11 bases and J gave up 5 bases, with 12 bases separating them. From germline, CDR1 is SEHNR and CDR2 FQNEAQ (reference sequence). The sequenced CDR3 bases are TGTGCCGGCGCAACAGAGAATGAAAAA. Protein product: CAGATENEK. The entire CDR3 protein is CAGATENEKLFF.

By sample share, this clone is medium-sized (0.01 to 0.1%). Read data end 3 residues before the CDR3 end; the end is taken from the germline J gene. The J gene is TRBJ2-2, the V gene TRBV6-1, with a tentative D call TRBD1 (5 bases). Looked up from germline, CDR1 is MNHNS and CDR2 is SASEGT. The CDR3 is made up of 13 amino acids. The V gene lost 3 bases and the J gene lost 3 bases, with 5 bases spanning the gap. The CDR3 is CASSDRDTGELFF. The covered CDR3 bases are TGTGCCAGCAGTGACAGGGACACCGGGGAG.

In this sample, this clone turned up many times. The sequenced fragment ends 3 residues before the CDR3 boundary, so the rest is inferred from the germline J gene. This rearrangement joins TRBV6-1 to TRBJ2-3, with 9 bases that match TRBD1. The CDR3 totals 16 residues. Trimming took 4 bases from V and 3 from J; bases not matched to a gene: 8. Germline assignment: CDR1 MNHNS and CDR2 SASEGT. The CDR3 reads CASSGLLDRGTDTQYF. Partial CDR3 DNA: TGTGCCAGCAGTGGTTTACTAGACAGGGGGACAGATACG.

For this clone: The CDR3 extends 3 residues past the end of the read, so its final part is completed from the germline J gene. The chain carries TRBV11-3 and TRBJ2-3; perhaps TRBD2 as D (6 bases). This CDR3 contains 13 residues. V was shortened by 5 bases and J by 3 bases, with 9 bases between the two germline ends. Germline V gene sequence: CDR1 SGHNT, CDR2 YENEEA. The covered CDR3 bases are TGTGCCAGCAGCAGTGGGGGGACAGATACG. This encodes CASSSGGTDT. The whole CDR3 reads CASSSGGTDTQYF.

This clone has a count of ten or more. The read finishes 3 residues shy of the CDR3 end, and the germline J gene is used to complete it. This chain links TRBV5-1 with TRBJ2-7; 8 bases align to TRBD1. V was clipped by 1 base and J by 5 bases; unmatched bases: 5. The length of the CDR3 is 14 residues. Germline values: CDR1 SGHRS, CDR2 YFSETQ. The sequenced part of the CDR3 DNA is TGCGCCAGCAGCTTGCAGGTGACAGGGGACGAG. Translation: CASSLQVTGDE. The entire CDR3 protein reads CASSLQVTGDEQYF.

This clone appeared many times. The read is 3 residues too short to cover the CDR3 end, so that end is filled in from the germline J gene. The chain links TRBV19 to TRBJ2-1; 8 bases map to TRBD1. Looked up from germline, CDR1 is LNHDA and CDR2 is SQIVND (reference sequence). The ends lost 4 bases at V and 2 bases at J; junction bases unmatched: 4. The CDR3 spans 15 residues. This CDR3 reads CASSSDRGTYNEQFF. The sequenced part of the CDR3 DNA is TGTGCCAGTAGTAGCGACAGGGGAACCTACAATGAG.

This clone was picked up many times. The read gets to within 3 residues of the CDR3 end, and the germline J gene fills in the rest. The chain carries TRBV6-1 and TRBJ1-5; D gene ambiguous. Trimming stripped 3 bases from V and 0 bases from J, with 6 bases between. There are 14 residues in the CDR3. Germline CDR1 reads MNHNS; CDR2 reads SASEGT. The CDR3 reads CASSDQNSNQPQHF. The DNA read from the CDR3 is TGTGCCAGCAGTGATCAAAATAGCAATCAGCCC.

This clone appeared many times. The CDR3 loop reads CASSHSGTGFAGHEQFF. The sequenced part of the CDR3 DNA is TGTGCCAGCAGTCACTCCGGGACAGGTTTCGCTGGTCATGAG. The chain combines TRBV12-3 or TRBV12-4 with TRBJ2-1; TRBD1 agrees at 8 bases. The read finishes 3 residues shy of the CDR3 end, and the germline J gene is used to complete it. This CDR3 comprises 17 residues. J lost 8 bases, V lost 5 bases, and 17 bases had no gene match.

This clone showed up just a few times. The covered CDR3 bases are TGTGCCAGCAGCTTAGGACAGCTTAGCAATCAGCCC. Translated: CASSLGQLSNQP. The entire CDR3 sequence reads CASSLGQLSNQPQHF. The genes are TRBV11-2 and TRBJ1-5; D perhaps matches TRBD1 (5 bases). The CDR3 end falls 3 residues outside the read, so it is completed with the germline J gene. Trimming cost V 1 base and J 0 bases, with 7 bases left between them. This CDR3 is built from 15 residues. Germline V gene lookup returns CDR1 SGHAT and CDR2 FQNNGV.

At least ten counts were recorded for this clone. CDR3 DNA, as far as it was read: TGTGCCAGCAGCTTAGTGACTAGCGGGAGCGAAGAGACC. This translates into CASSLVTSGSEET. The whole CDR3 reads CASSLVTSGSEETQYF. This rearrangement joins TRBV13 to TRBJ2-5, with 12 bases fitting TRBD2. The read finishes 3 residues shy of the CDR3 end, and the germline J gene is used to complete it. V shed 1 base, J shed 3 bases, and the junction held 3 bases outside the gene matches. CDR3 length: 16 residues. The germline CDR1 and CDR2 sequences are PRHDT and FYEKMQ (reference sequence).

This clone was seen many times. The missing CDR3 end, 3 residues past where the read stops, is filled in from the germline J gene. This chain connects TRBV5-1 to TRBJ2-7; D unresolved. There are 14 residues in the CDR3. CDR1 is SGHRS, CDR2 YFSETQ, per germline. The ends were cut back, 1 base at V and 6 bases at J, with 14 bases in the middle. Incomplete CDR3 DNA: TGCGCCAGCAGCTTGATTTCCGTCGTCAGCGAG. Protein product: CASSLISVVSE. The whole CDR3 reads CASSLISVVSEQYF.

Comment on this clone: Read coverage stops 3 residues before the CDR3 terminus; the germline J gene supplies the remainder. The genes are TRBV19 and TRBJ2-2; D unresolved. Germline CDR1 reads LNHDA; CDR2 reads SQIVND (reference sequence). V was cut by 5 bases and J by 7 bases, with 8 bases left in between. This CDR3 is built from 12 residues. The CDR3 is CASSVSHGELFF. CDR3 bases read: TGTGCCAGTAGTGTGAGCCACGGGGAG.

This clone has ten or more counts. Coverage ceases 3 residues before the CDR3 finishes, and the germline J gene fills in the end. The V call is TRBV19, the J call TRBJ1-3; possibly TRBD1 for D (6 bases). Trimming removed 9 bases at V and 2 bases at J, with 20 bases between. CDR3 length equals 16 residues. The germline V gene has CDR1 LNHDA and CDR2 SQIVND (reference sequence). The part of the CDR3 DNA that was read is TGTGCCAGCTTACCCTCTTGGACAGTCCCTGGAAACACC. It specifies CASLPSWTVPGNT. Given in full, the CDR3 is CASLPSWTVPGNTIYF.

This clone was seen a few times. The read terminates 3 residues before the CDR3 end, so the remaining end is supplied by the germline J gene. V and J are TRBV11-2 and TRBJ1-2, with D maybe TRBD1 (6 bases). Germline V gene sequence: CDR1 SGHAT, CDR2 FQNNGV. The CDR3 is 13 residues long. CDR3 sequence: CASSLERGSGYTF. CDR3 DNA (partial): TGTGCCAGCAGCTTAGAGAGGGGGTCGGGC.

Many counts were recorded for this clone. The read falls 3 residues short of the CDR3 end, and the missing part is taken from the germline J gene. J is TRBJ2-5 and V is TRBV29-1; 7 bases agree with TRBD1. The length of the CDR3 is 13 residues. V was pared by 2 bases and J by 5 bases, with 5 bases of the junction left unmatched. From germline, CDR1 is SQVTM and CDR2 ANQGSEA. The part of the CDR3 DNA that was read is TGCAGCGTTGAAAAGGGGGCTGGGGAGACC. Its translation: CSVEKGAGET. The full CDR3 is CSVEKGAGETQYF.